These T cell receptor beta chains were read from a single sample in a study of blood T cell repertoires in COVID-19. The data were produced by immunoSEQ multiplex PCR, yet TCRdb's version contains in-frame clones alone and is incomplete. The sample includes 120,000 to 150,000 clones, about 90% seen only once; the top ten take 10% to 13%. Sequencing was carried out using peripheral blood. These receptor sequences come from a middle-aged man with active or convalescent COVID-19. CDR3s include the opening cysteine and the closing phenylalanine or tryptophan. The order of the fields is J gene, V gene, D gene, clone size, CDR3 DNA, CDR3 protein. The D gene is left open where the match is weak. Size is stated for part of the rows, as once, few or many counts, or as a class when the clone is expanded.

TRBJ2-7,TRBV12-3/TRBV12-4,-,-,TGTGCCAGCAAGGGGCCTTCCTACGAGCAGTACTTC,CASKGPSYEQYF
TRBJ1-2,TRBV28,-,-,TGTGCCAGCAGAACAGAACAGGGTTCGGGATATGGCTACACCTTC,CASRTEQGSGYGYTF
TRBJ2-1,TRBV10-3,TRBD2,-,TGTGCCATCAGTGCAACTAGCGGGGGGTTCAATGAGCAGTTCTTC,CAISATSGGFNEQFF
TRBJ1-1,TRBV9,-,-,TGTGCCAGCAGCGGGCGACACCCTGAAGCTTTCTTT,CASSGRHPEAFF
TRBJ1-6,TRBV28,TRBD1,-,TGTGCCAGCAGCCCGGGACAGGGCGCTTCACCCCTCCACTTT,CASSPGQGASPLHF
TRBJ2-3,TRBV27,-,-,TGTGCCAGCAGTCGAAGAGTTATATCCAGCACAGATACGCAGTATTTT,CASSRRVISSTDTQYF
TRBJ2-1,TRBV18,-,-,TGTGCCAGCTCACCGGTTCCCGGGTACAATGAGCAGTTCTTC,CASSPVPGYNEQFF
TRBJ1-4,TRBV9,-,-,TGTGCCAGCAGCGCCCACGCAGGGCCTAATGAAAAACTGTTTTTT,CASSAHAGPNEKLFF
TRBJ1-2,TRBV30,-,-,TGTGCCTGGGTCCCCCAGGCTGCGGGTGGCTACACCTTC,CAWVPQAAGGYTF
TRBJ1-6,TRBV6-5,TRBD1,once,TGTGCCAGCATTACCGGGACAGTAAATTCACCCCTCCACTTT,CASITGTVNSPLHF
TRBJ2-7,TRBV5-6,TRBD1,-,TGTGCCAGCAGCTTGGTGGGGACAGGGGTGAACGAGCAGTACTTC,CASSLVGTGVNEQYF
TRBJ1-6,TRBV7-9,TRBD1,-,TGTGCCAGCAGCCCCCTCGGGGACAGTAGTAATTCACCCCTCCACTTT,CASSPLGDSSNSPLHF
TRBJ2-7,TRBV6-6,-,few,TGTGCCAGCTCTCGGGGGGCGGACTACGAGCAGTACTTC,CASSRGADYEQYF
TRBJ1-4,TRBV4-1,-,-,TGCGCCAGCAGCCGGACATCAACTAATGAAAAACTGTTTTTT,CASSRTSTNEKLFF
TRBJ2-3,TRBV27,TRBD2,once,TGTGCCAGCAGCCCGACTAGCGGGAGGGCCCGGACGCAGTATTTT,CASSPTSGRARTQYF
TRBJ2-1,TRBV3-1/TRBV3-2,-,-,TGTGCCAGCAGCCCCGACAGATACAATGAGCAGTTCTTC,CASSPDRYNEQFF
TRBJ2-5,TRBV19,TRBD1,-,TGTGCCAGTAGTATACCGGGACAGAAAGAGACCCAGTACTTC,CASSIPGQKETQYF
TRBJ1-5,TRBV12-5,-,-,TGTGCTAGTGGTTTGGACCTACAGGAGCCCCAGCATTTT,CASGLDLQEPQHF
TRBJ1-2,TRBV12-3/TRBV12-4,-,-,TGTGCCAGCAGACGAGACACTAACTATGGCTACACCTTC,CASRRDTNYGYTF
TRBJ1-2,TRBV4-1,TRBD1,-,TGCGCCAGCAGCCAAGGCGGACAGGGGGCTAACTATGGCTACACCTTC,CASSQGGQGANYGYTF
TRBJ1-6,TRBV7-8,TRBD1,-,TGTGCCAGCAGCTTACGGGACAGCTATAATTCACCCCTCCACTTT,CASSLRDSYNSPLHF
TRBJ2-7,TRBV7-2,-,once,TGTGCCAGCAGCTTAGTTTTGGGAGCCCACGAGCAGTACTTC,CASSLVLGAHEQYF
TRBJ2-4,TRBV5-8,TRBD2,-,TGTGCCAGCAGCTTGGCGCGGGAGGGGGTAAACATTCAGTACTTC,CASSLAREGVNIQYF
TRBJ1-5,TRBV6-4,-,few,TGTGCCAGCAGTGACGGTCAATGCGAAGTATCAGGTCAGCCCCAGCATTTT,CASSDGQCEVSGQPQHF
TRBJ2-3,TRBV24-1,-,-,TGTGCCACCAGTCGGGGCGCGGAGGGAGGCACAGATACGCAGTATTTT,CATSRGAEGGTDTQYF
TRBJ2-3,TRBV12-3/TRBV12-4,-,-,TGTGCCAGCAGTTTTAAAGGGGCAGATACGCAGTATTTT,CASSFKGADTQYF
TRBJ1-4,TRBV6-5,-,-,TGTGCCAGCACCCTGAGGAGTCTGAATGAAAAACTGTTTTTT,CASTLRSLNEKLFF
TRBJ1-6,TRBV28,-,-,TGTGCCAGCAGTCCAATCGGGATTTCACCCCTCCACTTT,CASSPIGISPLHF
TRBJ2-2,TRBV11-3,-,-,TGTGCCAGCAGCCAATCTTTAGACACCGGGGAGCTGTTTTTT,CASSQSLDTGELFF
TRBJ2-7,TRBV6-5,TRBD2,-,TGTGCCAGCAGACGTACTAGCGGGAGCTCCTACGAGCAGTACTTC,CASRRTSGSSYEQYF
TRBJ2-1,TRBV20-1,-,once,TGCAGTGCTAGTCTGTCGGGAAAGAGCGACAATGAGCAGTTCTTC,CSASLSGKSDNEQFF
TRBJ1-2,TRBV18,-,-,TGTGCCAGCTCACCAGGACAGAGGAACTATGGCTACACCTTC,CASSPGQRNYGYTF
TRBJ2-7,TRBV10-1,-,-,TGCGCCAGCAGTGCGGCAGACTACTCCTACGAGCAGTACTTC,CASSAADYSYEQYF
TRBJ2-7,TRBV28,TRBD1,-,TGTGCCAGCACCCTCCCGACAGGGGGCAGGTACGAGCAGTACTTC,CASTLPTGGRYEQYF
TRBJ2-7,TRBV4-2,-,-,TGTGCCAGCAGCCAAGATGAGCGGGCCTCCTACGAGCAGTACTTC,CASSQDERASYEQYF
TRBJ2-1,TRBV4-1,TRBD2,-,TGCGCCAGCAGCCAAGAACCACCGCTCCCGGGAGGGATAGGTGAGCAGTTCTTC,CASSQEPPLPGGIGEQFF
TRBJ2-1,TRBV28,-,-,TGTGCCAGCCGCAGGGGAACCTCCTACAATGAGCAGTTCTTC,CASRRGTSYNEQFF
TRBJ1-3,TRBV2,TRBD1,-,TGTGCCAGCACCTACGGGACAGCTGGAAACACCATATATTTT,CASTYGTAGNTIYF
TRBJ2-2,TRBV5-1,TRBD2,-,TGCGCCAGCAGCTTGGGACTAGCGGGAGCCACCGGGGAGCTGTTTTTT,CASSLGLAGATGELFF
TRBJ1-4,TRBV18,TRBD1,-,TGTGCCAGCTCAACGACAGGGAAGGGCTTTAATGAAAAACTGTTTTTT,CASSTTGKGFNEKLFF
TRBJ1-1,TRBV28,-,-,TGTGCCAGCAGTTTATGGTTCATGGGAGGGGAGAGGAACACTGAAGCTTTCTTT,CASSLWFMGGERNTEAFF
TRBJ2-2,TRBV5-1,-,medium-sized,TGCGCCAGCAGCTTTGGACAGCCCGGGGAGCTGTTTTTT,CASSFGQPGELFF
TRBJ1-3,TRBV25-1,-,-,TGTGCCAGCAGCGCCCGCCAATGGCTCGGAAACACCATATATTTT,CASSARQWLGNTIYF
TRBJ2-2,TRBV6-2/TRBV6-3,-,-,TGTGCCAGCAGTTTCGCCGCCCTAGTGAGCACCGGGGAGCTGTTTTTT,CASSFAALVSTGELFF
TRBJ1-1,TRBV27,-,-,TGTGCCAGTAGCGTGACACCGAACACTGAAGCTTTCTTT,CASSVTPNTEAFF
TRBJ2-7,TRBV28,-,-,TGTGCCAGCAGAACTCCCAGGGAAAAGACCTACGAGCAGTACTTC,CASRTPREKTYEQYF
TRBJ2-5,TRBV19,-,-,TGTGCCAGTAGTATAGCCGGACAGTTCCAAGAGACCCAGTACTTC,CASSIAGQFQETQYF
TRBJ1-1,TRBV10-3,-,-,TGTGCCATCAGTGAGTTAGCGCCGAACACTGAAGCTTTCTTT,CAISELAPNTEAFF
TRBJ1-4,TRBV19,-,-,TGTGCCAGTAGTATACCCCAGGGGTTGCCGACTAATGAAAAACTGTTTTTT,CASSIPQGLPTNEKLFF
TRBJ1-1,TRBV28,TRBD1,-,TGTGCCAGCAGCAGCCGGGACAGGGGCATGAACACTGAAGCTTTCTTT,CASSSRDRGMNTEAFF
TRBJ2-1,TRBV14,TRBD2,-,TGTGCCAGCAGCCCACGGACTAGCGGGAGGCCCGTACAGTTCTTC,CASSPRTSGRPVQFF
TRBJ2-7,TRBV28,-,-,TGTGCCAGCAGTTTTCTTTTTGGCTTAGGACAGTCCAGCTCCTACGAGCAGTACTTC,CASSFLFGLGQSSSYEQYF
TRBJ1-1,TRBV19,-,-,TGTGCCAGTAGTATTAAGGGGTCACCCGGCAAGGAAGCTTTCTTT,CASSIKGSPGKEAFF